This TCR beta chain was captured by sequencing in a study of T cell repertoires in cytomegalovirus infection. Study-level information: Public TCR beta signatures indicated both CMV infection and matching HLA type. Whole-study findings and limits: HLA-C-restricted CMV-specific TCR beta clonotypes were dominant in the ex vivo response. Individuals carrying CMV plus the relevant HLA were identified by cumulative frequency of public TCR beta families.

The CDR3 length is 14 residues. The ends were cut back, 0 bases at V and 7 bases at J, with 10 bases in the middle. Germline V gene data show CDR1 as SGHDT and CDR2 as YYEEEE. TCRdb passed the reads through MiXCR, listing each CDR3 protein once. Counted here are hundreds of thousands of distinct CDR3 sequences, about 5.9% occurring once; the ten biggest clones make up under 7.5%. This clonotype was recorded many times. Its antigen is still unknown. V and J are TRBV5-6 and TRBJ2-2; D gene unclear. The source material was PBMCs. The sequence was collected from a human donor in good health (CMV status not recorded). Some clones in this sample may be carry-over from other donors' samples. CDR3 nucleotides: TGTGCCAGCAGCTTGGTTTACACTGGCGGGGAGCTGTTTTTT. Translation: CASSLVYTGGELFF.